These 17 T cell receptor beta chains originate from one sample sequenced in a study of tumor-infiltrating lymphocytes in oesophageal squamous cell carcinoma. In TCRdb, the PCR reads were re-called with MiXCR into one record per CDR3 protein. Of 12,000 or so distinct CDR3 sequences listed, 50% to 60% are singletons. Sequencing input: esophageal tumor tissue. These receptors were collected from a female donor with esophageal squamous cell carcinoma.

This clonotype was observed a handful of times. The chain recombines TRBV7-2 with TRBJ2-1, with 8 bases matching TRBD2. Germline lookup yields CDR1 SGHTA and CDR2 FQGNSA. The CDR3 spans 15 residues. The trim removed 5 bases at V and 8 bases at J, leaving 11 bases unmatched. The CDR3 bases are TGTGCCAGCAGCCCCTCGACGGGAGGGGCCCATGAGCAGTTCTTC. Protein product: CASSPSTGGAHEQFF.

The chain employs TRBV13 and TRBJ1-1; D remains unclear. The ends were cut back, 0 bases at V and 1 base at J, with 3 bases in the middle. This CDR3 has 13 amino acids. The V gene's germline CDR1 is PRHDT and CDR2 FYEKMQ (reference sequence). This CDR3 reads CASSLGGNTEAFF. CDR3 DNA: TGTGCCAGCAGCTTAGGGGGGAACACTGAAGCTTTCTTT.

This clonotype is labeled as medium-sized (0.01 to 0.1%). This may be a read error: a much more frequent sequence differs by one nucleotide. CDR3 protein: CASSLDLELDEQFF. The CDR3 DNA sequence: TGTGCCAGCAGCCTAGACCTAGAGTTAGACGAGCAGTTCTTC. This rearrangement joins TRBV7-9 to TRBJ2-1; D gene ambiguous. Trimming cost V 5 bases and J 10 bases, with 18 bases left between them. The CDR3 totals 14 residues. Germline V CDR1 and CDR2: SEHNR, FQNEAQ (reference sequence).

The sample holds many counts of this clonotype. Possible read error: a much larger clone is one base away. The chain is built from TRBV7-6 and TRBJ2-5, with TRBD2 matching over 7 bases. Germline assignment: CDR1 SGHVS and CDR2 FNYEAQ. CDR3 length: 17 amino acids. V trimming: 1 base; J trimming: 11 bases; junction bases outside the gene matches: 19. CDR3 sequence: CASSLELASHFYNEQYF. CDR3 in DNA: TGTGCCAGCAGCTTAGAACTAGCGAGCCACTTTTACAATGAGCAGTACTTC. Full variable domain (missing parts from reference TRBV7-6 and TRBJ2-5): GAGVSQSPRYKVTKRGQDVALRCDPISGHVSLYWYRQALGQGPEFLTYFNYEAQQDKSGLPNDRFSAERPEGSISTLTIQRTEQRDSAMYRCASSLELASHFYNEQYFGPGTRLLVL.

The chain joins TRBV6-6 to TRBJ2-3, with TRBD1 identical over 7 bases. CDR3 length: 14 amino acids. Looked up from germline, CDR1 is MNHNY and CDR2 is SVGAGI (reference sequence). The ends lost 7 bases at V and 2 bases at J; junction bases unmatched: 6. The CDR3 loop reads CASIKGAITDTQYF. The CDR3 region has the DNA TGTGCCAGCATCAAGGGGGCTATCACAGATACGCAGTATTTT.

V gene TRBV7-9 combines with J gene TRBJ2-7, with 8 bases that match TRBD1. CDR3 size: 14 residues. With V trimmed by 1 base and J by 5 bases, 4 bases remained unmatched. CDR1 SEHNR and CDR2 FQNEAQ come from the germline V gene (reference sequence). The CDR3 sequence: CASSLGTGYDEQYF. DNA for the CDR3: TGTGCCAGCAGCTTAGGGACAGGGTACGACGAGCAGTACTTC.

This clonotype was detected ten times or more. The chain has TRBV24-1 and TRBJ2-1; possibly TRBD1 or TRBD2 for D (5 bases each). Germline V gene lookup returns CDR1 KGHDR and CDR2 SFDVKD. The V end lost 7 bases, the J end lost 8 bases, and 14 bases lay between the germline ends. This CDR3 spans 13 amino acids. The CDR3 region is CATRKGARDEQFF. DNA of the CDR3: TGTGCCACCAGGAAGGGAGCCAGGGATGAGCAGTTCTTC.

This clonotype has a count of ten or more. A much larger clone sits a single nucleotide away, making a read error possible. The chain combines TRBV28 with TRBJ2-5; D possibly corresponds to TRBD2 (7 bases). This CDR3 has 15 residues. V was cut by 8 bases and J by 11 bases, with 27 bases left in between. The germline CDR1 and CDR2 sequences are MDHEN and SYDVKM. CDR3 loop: CASSVGGGSPGEQYF. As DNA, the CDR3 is TGTGCCAGCTCGGTGGGGGGCGGGAGCCCCGGGGAGCAGTACTTC.

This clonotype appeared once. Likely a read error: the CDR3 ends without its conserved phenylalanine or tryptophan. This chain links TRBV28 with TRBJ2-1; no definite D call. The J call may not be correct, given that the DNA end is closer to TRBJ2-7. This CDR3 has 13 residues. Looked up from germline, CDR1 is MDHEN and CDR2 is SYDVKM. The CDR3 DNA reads TGTGCCAGCAGTTCAACCCTATCCGAGGAGCAGTACTTA. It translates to CASSSTLSEEQYL.

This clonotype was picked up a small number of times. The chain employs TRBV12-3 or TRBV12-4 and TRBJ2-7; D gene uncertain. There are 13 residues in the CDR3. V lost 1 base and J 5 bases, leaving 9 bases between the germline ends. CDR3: CASSLGPSDEQYF. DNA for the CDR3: TGTGCCAGCAGTTTAGGACCCTCTGACGAGCAGTACTTC.

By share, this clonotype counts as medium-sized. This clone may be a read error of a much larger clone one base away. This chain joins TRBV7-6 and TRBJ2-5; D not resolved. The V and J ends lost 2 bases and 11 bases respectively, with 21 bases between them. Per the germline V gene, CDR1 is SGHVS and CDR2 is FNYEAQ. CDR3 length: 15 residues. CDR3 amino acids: CASSLRAVAYNEQYF. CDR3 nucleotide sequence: TGTGCCAGCAGCTTAAGGGCTGTCGCCTACAATGAGCAGTACTTC. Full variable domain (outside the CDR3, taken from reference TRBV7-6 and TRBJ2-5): GAGVSQSPRYKVTKRGQDVALRCDPISGHVSLYWYRQALGQGPEFLTYFNYEAQQDKSGLPNDRFSAERPEGSISTLTIQRTEQRDSAMYRCASSLRAVAYNEQYFGPGTRLLVL.

In DNA, the CDR3 is TGTGCCAGCAGCGCCGGAGCGGACTCCTACAATGAGCAGTTCTTC. It translates to CASSAGADSYNEQFF. The genes are TRBV7-6 and TRBJ2-1; TRBD2 is a possible D gene (5 bases). CDR1 SGHVS and CDR2 FNYEAQ come from the germline V gene. The CDR3 consists of 15 residues. Trimming stripped 5 bases from V and 0 bases from J, with 11 bases between.

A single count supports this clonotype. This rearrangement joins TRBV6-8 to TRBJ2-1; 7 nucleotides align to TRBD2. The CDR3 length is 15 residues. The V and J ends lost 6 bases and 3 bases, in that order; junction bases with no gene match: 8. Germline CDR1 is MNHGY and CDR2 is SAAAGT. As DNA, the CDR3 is TGTGCCAGCAGAGGACTAGTCCCTCTCTACAATGAGCAGTTCTTC. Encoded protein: CASRGLVPLYNEQFF.

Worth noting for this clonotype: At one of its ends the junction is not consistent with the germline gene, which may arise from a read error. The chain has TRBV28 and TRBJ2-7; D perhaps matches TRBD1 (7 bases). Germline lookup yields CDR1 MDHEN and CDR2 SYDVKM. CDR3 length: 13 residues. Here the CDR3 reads CASSFRGDSPLHF. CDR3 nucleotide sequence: TGTGCCAGCAGTTTCAGGGGGGATTCACCCCTCCACTTC.

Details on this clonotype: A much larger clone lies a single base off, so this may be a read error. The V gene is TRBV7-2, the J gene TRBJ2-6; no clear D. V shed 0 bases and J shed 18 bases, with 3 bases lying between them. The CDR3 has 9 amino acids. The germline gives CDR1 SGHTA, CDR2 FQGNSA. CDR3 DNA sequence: TGTGCCAGCAGCTTAGCCTCGACTTTC. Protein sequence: CASSLASTF.

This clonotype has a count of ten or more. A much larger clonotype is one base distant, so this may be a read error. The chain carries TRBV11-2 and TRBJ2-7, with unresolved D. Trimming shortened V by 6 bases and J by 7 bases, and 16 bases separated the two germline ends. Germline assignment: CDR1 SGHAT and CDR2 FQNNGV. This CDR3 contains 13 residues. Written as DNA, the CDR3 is TGTGCCAGCAGGTTACAACAGAACAATGAGCAGTACTTC. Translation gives CASRLQQNNEQYF.

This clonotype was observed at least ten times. CDR3 nucleotide sequence: TGTGCCAGCACCCGAGAGACAGGGGGCGCCGGGAATAGCAATCAGCCCCAGCATTTT. Translation: CASTRETGGAGNSNQPQHF. The gene calls are TRBV6-1 and TRBJ1-5; 10 bases line up with TRBD1. Per the germline V gene, CDR1 is MNHNS and CDR2 is SASEGT. This CDR3 is built from 19 residues. Losses at the gene ends were 7 bases for V and 0 bases for J; bases not matched to a gene: 15.